This T cell receptor (beta chain) was identified during a study of shared clonotypes between healthy human individuals. Sequenced by immunoSEQ multiplex PCR; TCRdb stores in-frame clones only, minus some. Of 2 million to 2.5 million clones in the sample, 85% to 95% are singletons; the top ten hold 1.5% to 2%. Naivety among CD8 cells was defined by CD45RO negativity and positive CCR7 selection, thereby excluding terminally differentiated effector memory CD45RA+ cells. Deletions cut 1 base from V and 2 bases from J, with 15 bases between. Germline-derived CDR1 and CDR2 are SQVTM and ANQGSEA. This CDR3 is built from 15 residues.

This receptor was obtained from a man aged 18 to 29 in good health. Some clones in this sample may be carry-over from other donors' samples. The sequencing input was naive CD8+ T cells from PBMCs. This chain connects TRBV29-1 to TRBJ2-7, with a tentative D call TRBD2 (6 bases). The CDR3: CSVEGLDGRTYEQYF. DNA for the CDR3: TGCAGCGTTGAAGGACTAGACGGCAGAACCTACGAGCAGTACTTC.